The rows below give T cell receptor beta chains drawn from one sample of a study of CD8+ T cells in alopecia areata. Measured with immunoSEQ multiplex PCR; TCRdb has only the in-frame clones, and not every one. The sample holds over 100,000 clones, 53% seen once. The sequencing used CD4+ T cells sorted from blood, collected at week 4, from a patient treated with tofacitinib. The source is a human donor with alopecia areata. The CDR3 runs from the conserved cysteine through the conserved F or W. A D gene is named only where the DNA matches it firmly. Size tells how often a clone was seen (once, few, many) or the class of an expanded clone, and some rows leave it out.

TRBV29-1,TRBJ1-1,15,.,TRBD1,TGCAGCGTTGAAGGAGAGACAGGGAAGAACACTGAAGCTTTCTTT,CSVEGETGKNTEAFF
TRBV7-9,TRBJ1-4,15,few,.,TGTGCCAGCAGCTCAGGGATCCTCCTGGGTGAAAAACTGTTTTTT,CASSSGILLGEKLFF
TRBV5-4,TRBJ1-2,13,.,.,TGTGCCAGCAGCTTGGACAGCCTCTATGGCTACACCTTC,CASSLDSLYGYTF
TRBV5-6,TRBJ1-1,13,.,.,TGTGCCAGCAGCTTCGGGACCGAAACTGAAGCTTTCTTT,CASSFGTETEAFF
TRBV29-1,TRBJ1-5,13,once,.,TGCAGCGTTGATGTTGGTAGCAATCAGCCCCAGCATTTT,CSVDVGSNQPQHF
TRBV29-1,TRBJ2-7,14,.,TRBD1,TGCAGCGTTTGGAACAGGGGGAGCTCCTACGAGCAGTACTTC,CSVWNRGSSYEQYF
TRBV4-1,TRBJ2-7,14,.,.,TGCGCCAGCAGCCGCCCGGGGGAGACTTACGAGCAGTACTTC,CASSRPGETYEQYF
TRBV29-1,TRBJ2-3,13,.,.,TGCAGCGTTGAGGGTGTCCTCACAGATACGCAGTATTTT,CSVEGVLTDTQYF
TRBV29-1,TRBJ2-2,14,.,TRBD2,TGCAGCGCACGTAGCGGGCTTAGCACCGGGGAGCTGTTTTTT,CSARSGLSTGELFF
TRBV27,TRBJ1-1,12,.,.,TGTGCCAGTTCAATGGGGAACACTGAAGCTTTCTTT,CASSMGNTEAFF
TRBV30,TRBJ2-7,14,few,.,TGTGCCTGGAGTGTACAGTGGGGTCCCCACGAGCAGTACTTC,CAWSVQWGPHEQYF
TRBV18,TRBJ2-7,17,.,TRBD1,TGTGCCAGCTCACCACCGAGATCGGGACAGGGGGCGTACGAGCAGTACTTC,CASSPPRSGQGAYEQYF
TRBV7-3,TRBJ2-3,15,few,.,TGTGCCAGCAGCCAACAAATAATAGGGTCAGATACGCAGTATTTT,CASSQQIIGSDTQYF
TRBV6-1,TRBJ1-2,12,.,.,TGTGCCAGCCCAGGGGAAATCTATGGCTACACCTTC,CASPGEIYGYTF
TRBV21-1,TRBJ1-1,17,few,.,TGTGCCAGCAGCAAAGGGGCCACAGGGGGCTGGGGCACTGAAGCTTTCTTT,CASSKGATGGWGTEAFF
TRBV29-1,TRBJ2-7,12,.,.,TGCAGCGTTGCGGGTGAGGGATACGAGCAGTACTTC,CSVAGEGYEQYF
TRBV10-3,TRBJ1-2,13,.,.,TGTGCCATCAGTGGTGAGGGTAACTATGGCTACACCTTC,CAISGEGNYGYTF
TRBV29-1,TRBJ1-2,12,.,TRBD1,TGCAGCGTACCCGACAGGGGGGGTGGCTACACCTTC,CSVPDRGGGYTF
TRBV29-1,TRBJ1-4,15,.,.,TGCAGCGTTCTGGCCCGGGGATGGGCTAATGAAAAACTGTTTTTT,CSVLARGWANEKLFF
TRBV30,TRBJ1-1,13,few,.,TGTGCCTGGAGTACTTTTCGCGACACTGAAGCTTTCTTT,CAWSTFRDTEAFF
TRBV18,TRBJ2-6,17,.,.,TGTGCCAGCTCACCACTCCTGCAGACCACTGGGGCCAACGTCCTGACTTTC,CASSPLLQTTGANVLTF
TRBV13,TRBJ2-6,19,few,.,TGTGCCAGCAGCTCAAGAGGGGCGGGGGCTGCCTCTGGGGCCAACGTCCTGACTTTC,CASSSRGAGAASGANVLTF
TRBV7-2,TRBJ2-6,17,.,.,TGTGCCAGCAGCCCCCGAGGCAAGGGGTCTGGGGCCAACGTCCTGACTTTC,CASSPRGKGSGANVLTF
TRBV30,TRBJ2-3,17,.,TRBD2,TGTGCCTGGAGGAAAGATAGCGGGAGGTCCCGCACAGATACGCAGTATTTT,CAWRKDSGRSRTDTQYF
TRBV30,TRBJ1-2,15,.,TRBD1,TGTGCCTGGAGTGCCCGGGACAGGGTGAGTTATGGCTACACCTTC,CAWSARDRVSYGYTF
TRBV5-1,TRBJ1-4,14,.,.,TGCGCCAGCAGCTTGGGGGCAACTAATGAAAAACTGTTTTTT,CASSLGATNEKLFF